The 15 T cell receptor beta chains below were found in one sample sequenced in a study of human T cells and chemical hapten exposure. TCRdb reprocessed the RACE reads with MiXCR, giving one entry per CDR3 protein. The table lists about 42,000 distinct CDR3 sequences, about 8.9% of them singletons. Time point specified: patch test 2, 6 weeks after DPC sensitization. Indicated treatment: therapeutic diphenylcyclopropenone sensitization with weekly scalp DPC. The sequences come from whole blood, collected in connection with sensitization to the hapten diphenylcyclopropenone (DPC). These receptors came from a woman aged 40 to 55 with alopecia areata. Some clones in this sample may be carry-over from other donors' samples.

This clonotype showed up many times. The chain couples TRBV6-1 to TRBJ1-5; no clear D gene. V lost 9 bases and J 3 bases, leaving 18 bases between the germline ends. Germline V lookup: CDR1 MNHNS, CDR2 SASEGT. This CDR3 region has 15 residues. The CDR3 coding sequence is TGTGCCAGTCGTCCCGACGGCAACATCAATCAGCCCCAGCATTTT. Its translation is CASRPDGNINQPQHF.

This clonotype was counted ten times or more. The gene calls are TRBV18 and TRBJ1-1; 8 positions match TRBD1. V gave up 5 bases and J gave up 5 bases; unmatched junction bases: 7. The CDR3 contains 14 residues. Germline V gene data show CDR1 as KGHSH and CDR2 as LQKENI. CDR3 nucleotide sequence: TGTGCCAGCTCAGATTACAGGGGGGCAACTGAAGCTTTCTTT. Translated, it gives CASSDYRGATEAFF.

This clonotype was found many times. CDR3 loop: CASSLDSPSYEQYF. The CDR3, as DNA: TGTGCCAGCAGTCTTGACAGCCCTAGCTACGAGCAGTACTTC. The rearrangement joins TRBV12-3 or TRBV12-4 to TRBJ2-7; a possible D gene is TRBD1 (5 bases). Between the trimmed V and J ends, which lost 5 bases and 3 bases, there was a span of 14 bases. The CDR3 contains 14 residues.

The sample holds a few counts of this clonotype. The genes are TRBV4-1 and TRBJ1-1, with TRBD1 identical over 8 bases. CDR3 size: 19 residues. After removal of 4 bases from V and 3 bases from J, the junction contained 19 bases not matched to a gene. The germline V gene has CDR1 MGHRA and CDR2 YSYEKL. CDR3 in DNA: TGCGCCAGCAGCCGCCTGGCGGGCGGCAGGGGGCTCTGGGACACTGAAGCTTTCTTT. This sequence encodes CASSRLAGGRGLWDTEAFF.

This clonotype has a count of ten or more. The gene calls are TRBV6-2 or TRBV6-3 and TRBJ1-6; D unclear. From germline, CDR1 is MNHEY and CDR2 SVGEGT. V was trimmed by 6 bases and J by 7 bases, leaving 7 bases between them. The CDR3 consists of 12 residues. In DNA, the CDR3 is TGTGCCAGCAGCGGGTGGAATTCACCCCTCCACTTT. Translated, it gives CASSGWNSPLHF.

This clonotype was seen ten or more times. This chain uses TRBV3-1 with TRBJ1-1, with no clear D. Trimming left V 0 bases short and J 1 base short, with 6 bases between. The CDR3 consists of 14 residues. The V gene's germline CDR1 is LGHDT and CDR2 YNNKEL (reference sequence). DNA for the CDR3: TGTGCCAGCAGCCAAGAGAGGAGGAACACTGAAGCTTTCTTT. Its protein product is CASSQERRNTEAFF.

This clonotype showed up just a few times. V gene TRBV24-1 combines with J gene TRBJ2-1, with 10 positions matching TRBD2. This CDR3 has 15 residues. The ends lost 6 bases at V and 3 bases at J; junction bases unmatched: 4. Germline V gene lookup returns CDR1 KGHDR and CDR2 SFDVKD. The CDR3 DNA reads TGTGCCACCAGTCGGTGGACTAGCGGCTACAATGAGCAGTTCTTC. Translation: CATSRWTSGYNEQFF.

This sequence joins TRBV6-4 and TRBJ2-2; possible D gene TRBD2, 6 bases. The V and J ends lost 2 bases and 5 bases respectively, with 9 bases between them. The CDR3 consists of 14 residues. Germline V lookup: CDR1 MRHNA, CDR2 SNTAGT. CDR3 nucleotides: TGTGCCAGCAGTGACGGAGGGCTGACCGGGGAGCTGTTTTTT. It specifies CASSDGGLTGELFF.

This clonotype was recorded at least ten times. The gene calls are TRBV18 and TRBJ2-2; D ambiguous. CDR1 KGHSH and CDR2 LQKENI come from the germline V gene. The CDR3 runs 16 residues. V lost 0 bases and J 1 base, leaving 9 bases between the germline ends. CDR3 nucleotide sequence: TGTGCCAGCTCACCACCTGGGCAGTGGAACACCGGGGAGCTGTTTTTT. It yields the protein CASSPPGQWNTGELFF.

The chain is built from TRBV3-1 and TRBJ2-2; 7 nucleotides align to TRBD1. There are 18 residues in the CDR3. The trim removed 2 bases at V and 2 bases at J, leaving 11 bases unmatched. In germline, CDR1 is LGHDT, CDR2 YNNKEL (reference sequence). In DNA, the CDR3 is TGTGCCAGCAGCCAACGACAGGGTTACGGTTCCAACACCGGGGAGCTGTTTTTT. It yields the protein CASSQRQGYGSNTGELFF.

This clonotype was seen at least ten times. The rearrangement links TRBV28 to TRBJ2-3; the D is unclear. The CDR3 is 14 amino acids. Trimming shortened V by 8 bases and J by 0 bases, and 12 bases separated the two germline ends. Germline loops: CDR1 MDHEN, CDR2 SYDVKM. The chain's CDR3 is CASVVRSSTDTQYF. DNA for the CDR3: TGTGCCAGCGTCGTACGCTCTAGCACAGATACGCAGTATTTT.

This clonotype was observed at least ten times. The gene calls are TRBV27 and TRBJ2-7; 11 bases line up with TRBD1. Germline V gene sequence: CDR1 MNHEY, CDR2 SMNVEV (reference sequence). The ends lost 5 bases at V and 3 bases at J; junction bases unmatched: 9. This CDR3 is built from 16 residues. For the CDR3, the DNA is TGTGCCAGCAGTCCGCGCCCGGGACAGGGGGTCTACGAGCAGTACTTC. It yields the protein CASSPRPGQGVYEQYF.

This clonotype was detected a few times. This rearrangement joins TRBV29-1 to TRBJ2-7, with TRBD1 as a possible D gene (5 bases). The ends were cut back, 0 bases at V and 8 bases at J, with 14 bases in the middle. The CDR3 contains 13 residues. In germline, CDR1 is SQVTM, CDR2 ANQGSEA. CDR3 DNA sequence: TGCAGCGTTGAAGAAGGCTGGCAGGACAAGCAGTACTTC. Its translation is CSVEEGWQDKQYF.

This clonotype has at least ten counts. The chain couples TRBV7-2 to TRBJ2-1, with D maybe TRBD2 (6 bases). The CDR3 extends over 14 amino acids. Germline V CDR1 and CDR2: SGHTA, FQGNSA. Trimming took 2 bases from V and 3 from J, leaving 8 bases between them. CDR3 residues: CASSLSGGYNEQFF. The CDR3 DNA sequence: TGTGCCAGCAGCTTATCCGGGGGCTACAATGAGCAGTTCTTC.

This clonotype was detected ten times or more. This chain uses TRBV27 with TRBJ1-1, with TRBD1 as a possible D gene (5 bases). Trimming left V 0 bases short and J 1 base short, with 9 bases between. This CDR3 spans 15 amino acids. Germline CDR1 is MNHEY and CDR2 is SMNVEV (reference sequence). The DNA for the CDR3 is TGTGCCAGCAGTTTATCGCTGGGGACGAACACTGAAGCTTTCTTT. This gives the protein CASSLSLGTNTEAFF.